The 30 T cell receptor beta chains listed next were all sequenced from one sample in a study of blood T cell repertoires in COVID-19. TCRdb's copy holds only in-frame clones and misses some; the assay was immunoSEQ multiplex PCR. The table records 68,000 or so clones, roughly nine tenths of them present only once. The sample comprised peripheral blood. These receptors were taken from a man between 50 and 59 years old with acute or convalescent COVID-19.

The gene calls are TRBV2 and TRBJ2-3; 9 nucleotides align to TRBD2. From germline, CDR1 is SNHLY and CDR2 FYNNEI. The CDR3 sequence is 13 residues long. In DNA form, the CDR3 reads TGTGCAGAGGCTAGCGGGATAACAGATACGCAGTATTTT. Encoded protein: CAEASGITDTQYF.

This clone was picked up one time. The V call is TRBV19, the J call TRBJ1-3, with D maybe TRBD1 (5 bases). Germline CDR1 reads LNHDA; CDR2 reads SQIVND (reference sequence). The CDR3 is 15 amino acids. V was shortened by 10 bases and J by 2 bases, with 18 bases between the two germline ends. The CDR3 region is CATREGRVAGNTIYF. The DNA for the CDR3 is TGTGCCACCCGGGAGGGCAGGGTGGCTGGAAACACCATATATTTT.

The chain joins TRBV7-2 to TRBJ2-3, with TRBD2 identical over 7 bases. Germline assignment: CDR1 SGHTA and CDR2 FQGNSA. V dropped 5 bases and J dropped 2; count of bases not matched to a gene: 10. The length of the CDR3 is 16 residues. Here the CDR3 DNA reads TGTGCCAGCAGCACGGACCTAGCGGTAGCCACAGATACGCAGTATTTT. The encoded protein is CASSTDLAVATDTQYF.

The rearrangement joins TRBV28 to TRBJ1-1; the D gene is possibly TRBD1 (6 bases). Trimming cost V 4 bases and J 3 bases, with 12 bases left between them. This CDR3 is 14 amino acids long. In germline, CDR1 is MDHEN, CDR2 SYDVKM. CDR3 nucleotide sequence: TGTGCCAGCAGTTCTCCCCCAGGGGACACTGAAGCTTTCTTT. It specifies CASSSPPGDTEAFF.

This clone came up once. The chain joins TRBV19 to TRBJ2-7; 8 bases are a match to TRBD2. CDR1 LNHDA and CDR2 SQIVND come from the germline V gene (reference sequence). CDR3 size: 14 residues. Germline trimming cut 3 bases from V and 6 bases from J; bases unmatched to any gene: 7. CDR3 amino acids: CASSIYSGKGEQYF. CDR3 nucleotides: TGTGCCAGTAGTATTTATAGCGGGAAGGGCGAGCAGTACTTC.

A single count supports this clone. This chain links TRBV4-1 with TRBJ1-1; 9 nucleotides match TRBD1. Unmatched junction bases numbered 7, after V lost 0 bases and J lost 8 bases. The CDR3 spans 15 residues. From germline, CDR1 is MGHRA and CDR2 YSYEKL. CDR3 DNA: TGCGCCAGCAGCCAAGAAGTCCCGGGGACAGGGGAAGCTTTCTTT. It encodes CASSQEVPGTGEAFF.

The CDR3 reads CASSGLAGGYTF. DNA of the CDR3: TGTGCCAGCAGCGGTCTTGCGGGCGGCTACACCTTC. The chain is built from TRBV5-4 and TRBJ1-2; no reliable D call. The V gene lost 4 bases and the J gene lost 8 bases, with 12 bases spanning the gap. Looked up from germline, CDR1 is SGHNT and CDR2 is YYREEE (reference sequence). There are 12 residues in the CDR3.

The chain couples TRBV28 to TRBJ1-1, with TRBD1 identical over 8 bases. V lost 5 bases, J lost 5 bases, and 10 bases stayed unmatched. Germline V gene lookup returns CDR1 MDHEN and CDR2 SYDVKM. The CDR3 is 15 residues long. The CDR3 region has the DNA TGTGCCAGCAGTCTAGACGACAGGGGTCGAACTGAAGCTTTCTTT. Protein sequence: CASSLDDRGRTEAFF.

This chain links TRBV6-2 or TRBV6-3 with TRBJ2-3; 10 nucleotides agree with TRBD2. CDR3 length: 17 residues. The V gene's germline CDR1 is MNHEY and CDR2 SVGEGT. Trimming cost V 6 bases and J 0 bases; bases outside gene matches: 9. The CDR3 here is CASSLSGLARSTDTQYF. The CDR3 bases are TGTGCCAGCAGCCTCTCGGGACTAGCGCGAAGCACAGATACGCAGTATTTT.

The rearrangement links TRBV9 to TRBJ1-6; possibly TRBD1 for D (5 bases). Deletions cut 3 bases from V and 9 bases from J, with 16 bases between. Germline CDR1 is SGDLS and CDR2 is YYNGEE. This CDR3 spans 15 amino acids. The CDR3 region has the DNA TGTGCCAGCAGCGGCGGGACTCCCGGCGGTTCACCCCTCCACTTT. It yields the protein CASSGGTPGGSPLHF.

This sequence joins TRBV4-3 and TRBJ1-2, with 9 positions matching TRBD1. Germline V gene data show CDR1 as LGHNA and CDR2 as YSLEER. V lost 0 bases to trimming and J lost 0 bases; unmatched junction nucleotides: 8. The CDR3 length is 18 residues. CDR3 DNA sequence: TGCGCCAGCAGCCAAGAATTGACAGGGGGGCATACTAACTATGGCTACACCTTC. This translates into CASSQELTGGHTNYGYTF.

The genes are TRBV2 and TRBJ1-2; TRBD1 might be the D (5 bases). The germline V gene has CDR1 SNHLY and CDR2 FYNNEI. CDR3 length equals 15 residues. Trimming removed 5 bases from V and 5 bases from J, with 18 bases in between. CDR3 sequence reads: CASSSRRGAGYGYTF. CDR3 coding DNA: TGTGCCAGCAGTAGTAGAAGGGGCGCAGGTTATGGCTACACCTTC.

The chain carries TRBV6-2 or TRBV6-3 and TRBJ1-5, with TRBD1 matching 8 bases. V dropped 5 bases and J dropped 6; count of bases not matched to a gene: 12. The CDR3 has 16 residues. CDR1 MNHEY and CDR2 SVGEGT come from the germline V gene. For the CDR3, the DNA is TGTGCCAGCAGTACGGACAGGGTCGCTTTGAGTCAGCCCCAGCATTTT. Encoded protein: CASSTDRVALSQPQHF.

The rearrangement joins TRBV6-5 to TRBJ1-2; 7 nucleotides match TRBD1. This CDR3 has 12 residues. In germline, CDR1 is MNHEY, CDR2 SVGAGI. The J segment lost 8 bases and the V segment lost 10 bases, leaving 10 bases of the junction unmatched. The CDR3: CAIRTGGGGYTF. For the CDR3, the DNA is TGTGCCATTCGGACAGGAGGAGGAGGCTACACCTTC.

J is TRBJ1-2 and V is TRBV6-2 or TRBV6-3; 7 nucleotides line up with TRBD1. In germline, CDR1 is MNHEY, CDR2 SVGEGT. This CDR3 has 14 residues. The junction had 5 bases not matched to a gene; V was cut back by 5 bases and J by 2 bases. CDR3 sequence reads: CASSPPTGNYGYTF. The CDR3 DNA follows: TGTGCCAGCAGTCCACCGACAGGGAACTATGGCTACACCTTC.

This clone was picked up a small number of times. V usage is TRBV3-1 (or the pseudogene TRBV3-2) and J usage is TRBJ2-5, with 14 bases that match TRBD2. V trimming: 4 bases; J trimming: 1 base; junction bases outside the gene matches: 14. The CDR3 covers 20 residues. In germline, CDR1 is LGHDT, CDR2 YNNKEL (reference sequence). CDR3 sequence reads: CASSRSPGLAGVGTQETQYF. Here the CDR3 DNA reads TGTGCCAGCAGCCGCTCGCCGGGACTAGCGGGAGTTGGGACCCAAGAGACCCAGTACTTC.

This chain uses TRBV6-5 with TRBJ2-1, with a weak D call TRBD2 (5 bases). V was pared by 6 bases and J by 4 bases, with 13 bases between. Germline values: CDR1 MNHEY, CDR2 SVGAGI. The CDR3 is 14 amino acids. The CDR3 spells CASSGGPLYNEQFF. DNA of the CDR3: TGTGCCAGCAGCGGAGGCCCCCTATACAATGAGCAGTTCTTC.

The genes are TRBV18 and TRBJ2-5; 10 bases line up with TRBD2. The CDR3 has 16 amino acids. Germline CDR1 and CDR2: KGHSH and LQKENI. V dropped 5 bases and J dropped 0; count of bases not matched to a gene: 6. CDR3 nucleotides: TGTGCCAGCTCAACGTGGACTAGCGGAGACCAAGAGACCCAGTACTTC. Translation gives CASSTWTSGDQETQYF.

The V and J genes are TRBV6-2 or TRBV6-3 and TRBJ2-6; TRBD1 matches 7 bases. Per the germline V gene, CDR1 is MNHEY and CDR2 is SVGEGT. V trimming: 2 bases; J trimming: 7 bases; junction bases outside the gene matches: 2. CDR3 size: 14 residues. In nucleotides, the CDR3 is TGTGCCAGCAGTTACAACAGGGGAGCCAACGTCCTGACTTTC. Translated, it gives CASSYNRGANVLTF.

The J gene is TRBJ2-7, the V gene TRBV7-9; D call uncertain. This CDR3 is 12 amino acids long. Germline assignment: CDR1 SEHNR and CDR2 FQNEAQ (reference sequence). V was shortened by 8 bases and J by 2 bases, with 10 bases between the two germline ends. CDR3 region: CASEAETYEQYF. CDR3 DNA: TGTGCCAGCGAGGCTGAAACCTACGAGCAGTACTTC. The whole variable domain, filled in from reference TRBV7-9 and TRBJ2-7, reads DTGVSQNPRHKITKRGQNVTFRCDPISEHNRLYWYRQTLGQGPEFLTYFQNEAQLEKSRLLSDRFSAERPKGSFSTLEIQRTEQGDSAMYLCASEAETYEQYFGPGTRLTVT.

The chain links TRBV30 to TRBJ2-5, with a tentative D call TRBD1 (6 bases). The CDR3 contains 13 residues. Per the germline V gene, CDR1 is GTSNPN and CDR2 is SVGIG (reference sequence). V lost 1 base and J lost 4, with 10 bases in between. CDR3 DNA sequence: TGTGCCTGGAGTGAGGGGACACGAGAGACCCAGTACTTC. Its protein is CAWSEGTRETQYF.

This sequence joins TRBV10-3 and TRBJ2-7, with D hard to call. This CDR3 has 11 residues. V shed 6 bases and J shed 2 bases, with 5 bases lying between them. CDR1 ENHRY and CDR2 SYGVKD come from the germline V gene. The CDR3 protein is CAIRQTYEQYF. Written as DNA, the CDR3 is TGTGCCATCAGGCAGACCTACGAGCAGTACTTC.

This clone was counted once. The chain uses TRBV19 and TRBJ1-2; 7 bases are shared with TRBD1. The V gene's germline CDR1 is LNHDA and CDR2 SQIVND (reference sequence). The CDR3 has 13 amino acids. The V and J ends lost 3 bases and 8 bases, in that order; junction bases with no gene match: 6. For the CDR3, the DNA is TGTGCCAGTAGTATGGACAGGACTGGGGGCTACACCTTC. It encodes CASSMDRTGGYTF.

A single count supports this clone. The chain uses TRBV11-3 and TRBJ1-5, with unresolved D. V was cut by 1 base and J by 5 bases, with 6 bases left in between. CDR3 length: 13 amino acids. Germline V gene lookup returns CDR1 SGHNT and CDR2 YENEEA. DNA of the CDR3: TGTGCCAGCAGCTTAGGTTCGGATCAGCCCCAGCATTTT. Protein: CASSLGSDQPQHF.

The chain carries TRBV6-6 and TRBJ2-3, with 8 bases lining up with TRBD2. The germline gives CDR1 MNHNY, CDR2 SVGAGI (reference sequence). The CDR3 spans 13 residues. The J segment lost 6 bases and the V segment lost 7 bases, leaving 6 bases of the junction unmatched. CDR3 sequence: CASILAGSDTQYF. The CDR3 DNA sequence: TGTGCCAGCATTCTAGCGGGTTCGGATACGCAGTATTTT.

This chain joins TRBV5-4 and TRBJ2-1, with 15 bases fitting TRBD2. The germline V gene has CDR1 SGHNT and CDR2 YYREEE (reference sequence). The length of the CDR3 is 16 residues. With 4 bases clipped from V and 6 bases from J, the junction kept 5 bases outside the gene matches. This CDR3 is CASSPQGLAGGNEQFF. CDR3 coding DNA: TGTGCCAGCAGCCCTCAGGGACTAGCGGGGGGCAATGAGCAGTTCTTC. The full variable domain, rest sourced from reference TRBV5-4 and TRBJ2-1, is ETGVTQSPTHLIKTRGQQVTLRCSSQSGHNTVSWYQQALGQGPQFIFQYYREEENGRGNFPPRFSGLQFPNYSSELNVNALELDDSALYLCASSPQGLAGGNEQFFGPGTRLTVL.

The chain employs TRBV9 and TRBJ1-1, with D unresolved. Per the germline V gene, CDR1 is SGDLS and CDR2 is YYNGEE. The V end lost 5 bases, the J end lost 4 bases, and 9 bases lay between the germline ends. This CDR3 contains 12 residues. The CDR3 nucleotides read TGTGCCAGCAGTGGGAGTGGCACTGAAGCTTTCTTT. Its translation: CASSGSGTEAFF. Drawing the rest from reference TRBV9 and TRBJ1-1, the complete variable domain is DSGVTQTPKHLITATGQRVTLRCSPRSGDLSVYWYQQSLDQGLQFLIQYYNGEERAKGNILERFSAQQFPDLHSELNLSSLELGDSALYFCASSGSGTEAFFGQGTRLTVV.

The rearrangement joins TRBV10-1 to TRBJ1-1, with no clear D. Trimming stripped 7 bases from V and 4 bases from J, with 10 bases between. The CDR3 length is 12 residues. CDR1 and CDR2 (germline): WNHNN, SYGVQD (reference sequence). The CDR3 loop reads CASTKRGTEAFF. CDR3 nucleotide sequence: TGCGCCAGCACTAAGCGGGGCACTGAAGCTTTCTTT.

The V call is TRBV7-2, the J call TRBJ2-3; the D is unclear. The V and J ends lost 5 bases and 3 bases respectively, with 24 bases between them. The germline CDR1 and CDR2 sequences are SGHTA and FQGNSA. The CDR3 length is 18 residues. The CDR3 DNA follows: TGTGCCAGCAGCCCCCAGAGACACTTGAAAAATCGTACAGATACGCAGTATTTT. Protein: CASSPQRHLKNRTDTQYF.

The rearrangement links TRBV7-9 to TRBJ2-1; 9 nucleotides match TRBD2. Germline CDR1 is SEHNR and CDR2 is FQNEAQ (reference sequence). V shed 2 bases, J shed 4 bases, and the junction held 15 bases outside the gene matches. The CDR3 has 19 residues. CDR3 residues: CASSLFLAPKRGVYNEQFF. CDR3 coding DNA: TGTGCCAGCAGCTTATTCCTAGCGCCTAAGCGGGGGGTTTACAATGAGCAGTTCTTC.